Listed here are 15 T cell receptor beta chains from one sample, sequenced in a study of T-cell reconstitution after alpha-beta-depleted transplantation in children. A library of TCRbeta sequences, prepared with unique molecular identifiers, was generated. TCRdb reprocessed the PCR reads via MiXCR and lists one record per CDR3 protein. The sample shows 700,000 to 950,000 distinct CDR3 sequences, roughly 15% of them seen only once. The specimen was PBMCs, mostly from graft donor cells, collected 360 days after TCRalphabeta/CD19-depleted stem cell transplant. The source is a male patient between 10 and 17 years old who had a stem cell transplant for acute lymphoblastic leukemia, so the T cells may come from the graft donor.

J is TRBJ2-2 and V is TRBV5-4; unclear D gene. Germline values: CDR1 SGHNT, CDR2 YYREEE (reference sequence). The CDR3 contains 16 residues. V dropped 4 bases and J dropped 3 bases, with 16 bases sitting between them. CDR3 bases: TGTGCCAGCAGCCAAGGCCCCTTTCCGGACACCGGGGAGCTGTTTTTT. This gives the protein CASSQGPFPDTGELFF.

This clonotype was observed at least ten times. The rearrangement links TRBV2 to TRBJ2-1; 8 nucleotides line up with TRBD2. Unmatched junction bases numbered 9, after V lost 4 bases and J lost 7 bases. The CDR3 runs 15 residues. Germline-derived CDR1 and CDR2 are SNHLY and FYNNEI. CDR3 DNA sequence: TGTGCCAGCAGTGGCAGCGGGAGAGCTATTAATGAGCAGTTCTTC. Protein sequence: CASSGSGRAINEQFF.

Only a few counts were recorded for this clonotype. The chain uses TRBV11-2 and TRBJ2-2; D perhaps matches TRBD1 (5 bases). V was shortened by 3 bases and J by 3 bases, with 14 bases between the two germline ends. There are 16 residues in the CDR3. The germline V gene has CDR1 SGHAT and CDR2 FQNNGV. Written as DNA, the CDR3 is TGTGCCAGCAGCTTTTGGCCGGCCAGGGACACCGGGGAGCTGTTTTTT. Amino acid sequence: CASSFWPARDTGELFF. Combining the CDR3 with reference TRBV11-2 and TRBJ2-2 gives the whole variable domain EAGVAQSPRYKIIEKRQSVAFWCNPISGHATLYWYQQILGQGPKLLIQFQNNGVVDDSQLPKDRFSAERLKGVDSTLKIQPAKLEDSAVYLCASSFWPARDTGELFFGEGSRLTVL.

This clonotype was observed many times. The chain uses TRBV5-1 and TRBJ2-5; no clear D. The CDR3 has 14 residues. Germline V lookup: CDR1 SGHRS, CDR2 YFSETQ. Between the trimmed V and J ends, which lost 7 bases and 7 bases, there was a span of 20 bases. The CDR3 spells CASALEWGLTTQYF. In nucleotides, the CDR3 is TGCGCCAGCGCCCTGGAATGGGGATTGACGACCCAGTACTTC.

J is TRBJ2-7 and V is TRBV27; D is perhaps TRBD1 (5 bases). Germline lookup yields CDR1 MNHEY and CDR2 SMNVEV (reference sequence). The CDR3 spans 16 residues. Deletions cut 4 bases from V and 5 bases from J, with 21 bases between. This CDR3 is CASSSQASFGAHEQYF. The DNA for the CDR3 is TGTGCCAGCAGTTCCCAGGCATCTTTTGGGGCCCACGAGCAGTACTTC.

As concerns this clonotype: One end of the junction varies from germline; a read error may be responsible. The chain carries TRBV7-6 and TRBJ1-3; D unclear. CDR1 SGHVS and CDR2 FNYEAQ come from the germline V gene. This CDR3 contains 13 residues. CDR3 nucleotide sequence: TGTGCCAGCGGTCAGCTACCTGGGAACACCATATATTTT. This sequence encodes CASGQLPGNTIYF.

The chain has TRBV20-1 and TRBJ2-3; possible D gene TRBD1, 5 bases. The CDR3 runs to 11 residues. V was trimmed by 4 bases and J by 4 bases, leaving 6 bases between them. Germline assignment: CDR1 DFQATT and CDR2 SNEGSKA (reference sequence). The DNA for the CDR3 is TGCAGTGCTACCAGGGCAGATACGCAGTATTTT. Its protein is CSATRADTQYF.

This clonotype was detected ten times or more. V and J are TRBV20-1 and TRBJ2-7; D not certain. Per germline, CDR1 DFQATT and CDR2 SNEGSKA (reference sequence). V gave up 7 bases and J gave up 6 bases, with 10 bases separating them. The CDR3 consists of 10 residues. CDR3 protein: CSGAEGEQYF. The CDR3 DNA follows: TGCAGTGGCGCCGAAGGCGAGCAGTACTTC.

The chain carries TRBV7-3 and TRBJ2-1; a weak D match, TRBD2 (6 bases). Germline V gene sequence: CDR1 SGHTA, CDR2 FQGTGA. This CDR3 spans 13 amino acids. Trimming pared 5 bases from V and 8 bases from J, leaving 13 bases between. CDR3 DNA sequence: TGTGCCAGCAGCCCCGGGCGGGGTTATGAGCAGTTCTTC. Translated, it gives CASSPGRGYEQFF.

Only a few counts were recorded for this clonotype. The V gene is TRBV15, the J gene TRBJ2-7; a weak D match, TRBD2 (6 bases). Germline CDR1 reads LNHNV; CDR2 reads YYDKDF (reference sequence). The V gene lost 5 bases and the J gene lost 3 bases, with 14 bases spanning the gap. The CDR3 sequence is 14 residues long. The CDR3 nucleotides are TGTGCCACCAGCCCCCTCGGGGGTCTCTACGAGCAGTACTTC. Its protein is CATSPLGGLYEQYF.

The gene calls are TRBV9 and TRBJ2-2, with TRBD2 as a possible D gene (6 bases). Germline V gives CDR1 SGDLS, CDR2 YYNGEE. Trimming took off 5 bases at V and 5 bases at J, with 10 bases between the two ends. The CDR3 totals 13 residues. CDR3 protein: CASRKEGTGELFF. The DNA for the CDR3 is TGTGCCAGCAGGAAGGAGGGTACCGGGGAGCTGTTTTTT.

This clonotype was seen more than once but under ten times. The chain's CDR3 is CASHRSITGELFF. In DNA form, the CDR3 reads TGTGCCAGCCACAGAAGTATCACCGGGGAGCTGTTTTTT. V is TRBV6-2 or TRBV6-3 and J is TRBJ2-2; no reliable D call. Trimming left V 8 bases short and J 4 bases short, with 11 bases between. Germline CDR1 is MNHEY and CDR2 is SVGEGT. The CDR3 spans 13 residues.

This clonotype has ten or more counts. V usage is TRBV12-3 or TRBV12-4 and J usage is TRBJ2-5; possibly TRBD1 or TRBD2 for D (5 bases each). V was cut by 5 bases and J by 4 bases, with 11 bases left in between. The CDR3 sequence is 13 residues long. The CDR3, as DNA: TGTGCCAGCAGTCGTCCCGGGACAGAGACCCAGTACTTC. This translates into CASSRPGTETQYF.

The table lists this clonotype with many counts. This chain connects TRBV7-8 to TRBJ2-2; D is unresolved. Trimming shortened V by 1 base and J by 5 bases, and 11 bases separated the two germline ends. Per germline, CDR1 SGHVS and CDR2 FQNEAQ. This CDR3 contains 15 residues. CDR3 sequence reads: CASSLGTSRTGELFF. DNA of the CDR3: TGTGCCAGCAGCTTAGGGACCTCTCGGACCGGGGAGCTGTTTTTT. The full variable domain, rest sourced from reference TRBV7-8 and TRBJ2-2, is GAGVSQSPRYKVAKRGQDVALRCDPISGHVSLFWYQQALGQGPEFLTYFQNEAQLDKSGLPSDRFFAERPEGSVSTLKIQRTQQEDSAVYLCASSLGTSRTGELFFGEGSRLTVL.

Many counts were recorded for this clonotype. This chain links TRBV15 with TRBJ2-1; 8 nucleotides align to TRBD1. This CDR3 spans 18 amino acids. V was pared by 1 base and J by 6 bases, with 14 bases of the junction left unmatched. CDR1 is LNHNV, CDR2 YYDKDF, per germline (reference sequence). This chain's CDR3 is CATSRVPGQERILNEQFF. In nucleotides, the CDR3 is TGTGCCACCAGCAGAGTTCCGGGACAGGAGAGGATCCTCAATGAGCAGTTCTTC.